The following is a TCR beta chain sequence with its context. Trimming took 0 bases from V and 5 from J; bases not matched to a gene: 4. Germline CDR1 reads SGHAT; CDR2 reads FQNNGV. The CDR3 covers 16 residues. The data stem from a study of blood T cell repertoires in COVID-19. At the level of the study: Spain, Italy and the United States supplied samples that represented acute and convalescent COVID-19.

Data came from immunoSEQ multiplex PCR; TCRdb stores just in-frame clones and leaves some out. The sample includes around 270,000 clones, 80% to 90% seen only once; the top ten take roughly 3%. This receptor was taken from a woman between 40 and 50 years old who had been exposed to COVID-19. This rearrangement joins TRBV11-2 to TRBJ1-6, with 7 bases identical to TRBD1. The sequenced sample was PBMCs or T cells enriched from blood (not recorded which). The CDR3 spells CASSLDLGQDNSPLHF. CDR3 DNA sequence: TGTGCCAGCAGCTTAGATCTAGGACAGGATAATTCACCCCTCCACTTT.